This T cell receptor (beta chain) is from a study of cytomegalovirus exposure and HLA in healthy donors. Study results and limitations: A classifier reportedly called cytomegalovirus status with high sensitivity and specificity. Cytomegalovirus association was listed for 164 TCR beta chains.

TCRdb keeps only in-frame clones here, not all; method: immunoSEQ multiplex PCR. The repertoire holds over 110,000 clones, with roughly nine tenths as singletons. The CDR3 is 13 amino acids. With V trimmed by 10 bases and J by 3 bases, 6 bases remained unmatched. Germline lookup yields CDR1 MDHEN and CDR2 SYDVKM. This clone was seen only once. The antigen remains unidentified. Sequenced: PBMCs. This chain uses TRBV28 with TRBJ1-5; 7 bases match TRBD1. This TCR was recovered from a man between 18 and 35 years old in good health and CMV-seronegative. The CDR3 protein is CAIGTEFNQPQHF. CDR3 coding DNA: TGTGCCATCGGGACAGAGTTCAATCAGCCCCAGCATTTT.